There are a few counts of the clone carrying this TCR beta chain. What it recognizes is unknown. The data stem from a study of blood T cells in healthy people across ages. For the study at large: About one barcoded beta molecule was captured per two T cells (by template switching). Study-wide points: PBMCs were not sorted, which prevented a conclusive comparison of naive versus antigen-experienced cells. In older individuals, TCR beta diversity per million T cells was lower, falling roughly linearly with age.

Germline CDR1 and CDR2: SGHVS and FQNEAQ. After removal of 2 bases from V and 2 bases from J, the junction contained 5 bases not matched to a gene. The CDR3 has 17 amino acids. Then a second PCR, running roughly 7 to 12 cycles, was carried out with a sample-barcoded 5' primer and a J-beta primer mix. TCRdb processed the 5' RACE reads anew with MiXCR; each CDR3 protein has one entry. The sample lists approximately 790,000 distinct CDR3 sequences; about 59% were seen once. The extraction recovered at least 6 micrograms of total RNA per sample. The sequencing input was blood. The clonotype was recovered from a man aged 30-40 years in good health. The V gene is TRBV7-8, the J gene TRBJ2-6, with 8 bases matching TRBD2. CDR3 bases: TGTGCCAGCAGCTTAACGGGACTAGTAACTGGGGCCAACGTCCTGACTTTC. It is translated as CASSLTGLVTGANVLTF.